This record looks at one T cell receptor beta chain sequence and its context. Its antigen is unidentified. These data are taken from a study of cytomegalovirus exposure and HLA in healthy donors. Study-wide context: Genotyping showed around 80% of roughly 400 donors falling in the Caucasian-associated ancestry cluster. Study-wide results and caveats: Reported results showed that the classifier diagnosed cytomegalovirus status with high specificity and sensitivity. There were several of the most significant clusters that appeared linked to common viral pathogens in a later analysis. Reportedly, HLA-A and HLA-B alleles of most subjects were accurately predicted from TCR beta.

The V gene lost 7 bases and the J gene lost 5 bases, with 10 bases spanning the gap. The CDR3 contains 12 residues. Germline values: CDR1 MNHNY, CDR2 SVGAGI (reference sequence). Vbeta (60) and Jbeta (13) primers were used in the PCR. Using immunoSEQ multiplex PCR, the repertoire was profiled, and TCRdb retains in-frame clones only, with some absent. This sample has approximately 220,000 clones, with more than 80% found just once. The clonotype originates from a man under 40 in good health and CMV-seronegative. Input material: PBMCs. This chain uses TRBV6-6 with TRBJ2-3, with a weak D call TRBD2 (7 bases). The DNA for the CDR3 is TGTGCCAGCACGGGGGGCGGAGATACGCAGTATTTT. Its translation is CASTGGGDTQYF.